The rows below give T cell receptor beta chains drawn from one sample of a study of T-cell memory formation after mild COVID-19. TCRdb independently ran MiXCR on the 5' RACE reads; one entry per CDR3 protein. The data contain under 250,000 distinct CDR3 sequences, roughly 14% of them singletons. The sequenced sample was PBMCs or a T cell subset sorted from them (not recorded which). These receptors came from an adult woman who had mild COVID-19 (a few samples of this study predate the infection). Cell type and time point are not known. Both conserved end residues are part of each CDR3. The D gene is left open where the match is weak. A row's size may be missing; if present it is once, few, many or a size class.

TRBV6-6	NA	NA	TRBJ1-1	TGTGCCAGCAGTTACCAGGGACGACGGAACACTGAAGCTTTCTTT	CASSYQGRRNTEAFF
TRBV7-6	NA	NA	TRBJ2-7	TGTGCCAGCAGCCCAGGGGCCGGGGAGCAGTACTTC	CASSPGAGEQYF
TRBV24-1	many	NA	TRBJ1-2	TGTGCCACCAGTGCCACTTCTAACTATGGCTACACCTTC	CATSATSNYGYTF
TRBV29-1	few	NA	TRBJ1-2	TGCAGCGTTGAAGCTAAGAACGGCTACACCTTC	CSVEAKNGYTF
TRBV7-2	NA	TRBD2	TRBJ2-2	TGTGCCAGCAGGACCTCAAGACTAGCGGGCATCACCGGGGAGCTGTTTTTT	CASRTSRLAGITGELFF
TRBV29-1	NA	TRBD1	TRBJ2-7	TGCAGCGTCGAGGGACAGGGAACCCGCGAGCAGTACTTC	CSVEGQGTREQYF
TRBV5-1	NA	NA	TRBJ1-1	TGCGCCAGCAGCTTGGAGCCAGCCTTTGGCTCTGAAGCTTTCTTT	CASSLEPAFGSEAFF
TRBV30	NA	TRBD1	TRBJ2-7	TGTGCCTGGAACCGCCCGGGACAGGGGGCCGGAGAGCAGTACTTC	CAWNRPGQGAGEQYF
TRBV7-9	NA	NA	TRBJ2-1	TGTGCCAGCAGCTCCGGGACACACGGCGATGAGCAGTTCTTC	CASSSGTHGDEQFF
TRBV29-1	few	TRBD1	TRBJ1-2	TGCAGCGCTCGGACAGGGCTGAGGGAGGGCTACACCTTC	CSARTGLREGYTF
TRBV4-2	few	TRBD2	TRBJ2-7	TGTGCCAGCAGCCAAGAGGGGACTAGCGGGTTCTACGAGCAGTACTTC	CASSQEGTSGFYEQYF
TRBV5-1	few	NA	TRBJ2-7	TGCGCCAGCAGACCGCGTGGAAGCTCCTACGAGCAGTACTTC	CASRPRGSSYEQYF
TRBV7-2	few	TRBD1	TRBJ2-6	TGTGCCAGCAGCTTAGGAGGGACAGGGCGATTCTCTGGGGCCAACGTCCTGACTTTC	CASSLGGTGRFSGANVLTF
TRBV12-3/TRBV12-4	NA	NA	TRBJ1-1	TGTGCCAGCACTACCGGATCCCGGGGCACTGAAGCTTTCTTT	CASTTGSRGTEAFF
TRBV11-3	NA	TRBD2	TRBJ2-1	TGTGCCAGCAGCGCAAGACTAGCGGGGGGGCTTTACAATGAGCAGTTCTTC	CASSARLAGGLYNEQFF
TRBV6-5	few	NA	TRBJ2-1	TGTGCCGGTCGGACGGGTCAGGGTGAGCAGTTCTTC	CAGRTGQGEQFF
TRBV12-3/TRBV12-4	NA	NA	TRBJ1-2	TGTGCCAGCGTGCCGATGGTGGCGAACTATGGCTACACCTTC	CASVPMVANYGYTF
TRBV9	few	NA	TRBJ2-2	TGTGCCAGCAGTCGGCAGGGTTACGGGGAGCTGTTTTTT	CASSRQGYGELFF
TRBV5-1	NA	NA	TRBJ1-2	TGCGCCAGCAGCTCCCGCGATGGACTGGAAGGCTACACCTTC	CASSSRDGLEGYTF
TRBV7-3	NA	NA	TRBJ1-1	TGTGCCAGCAGCTTAACGAGCATAATGAACACTGAAGCTTTCTTT	CASSLTSIMNTEAFF
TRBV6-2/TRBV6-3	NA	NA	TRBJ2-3	TGTGCCAGCAGCCGCGGGCAGGGTATTTTAGATACGCAGTATTTT	CASSRGQGILDTQYF
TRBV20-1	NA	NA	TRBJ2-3	TGCAGTGCTAGAGATCGGTCCCGGGTGGTGGATACGCAGTATTTT	CSARDRSRVVDTQYF
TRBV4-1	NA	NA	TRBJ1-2	TGCGCCAGCAGCCTAGCAACAGGGTGGAATGGCTACACCTTC	CASSLATGWNGYTF
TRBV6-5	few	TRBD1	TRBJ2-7	TGTGCCAGCAATGCAGGGGGCGCGAACTACGAGCAGTACTTC	CASNAGGANYEQYF
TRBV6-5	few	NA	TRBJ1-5	TGTGCCAGCAGTCCCGGGGATAGGCGCAATCAGCCCCAGCATTTT	CASSPGDRRNQPQHF
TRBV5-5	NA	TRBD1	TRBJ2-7	TGTGCCAGCAGCCCCCGGGACAGGGATTACGAGCAGTACTTC	CASSPRDRDYEQYF
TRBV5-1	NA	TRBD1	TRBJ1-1	TGCGCCAGCACCCTTCGACAGGGAGTGAACACTGAAGCTTTCTTT	CASTLRQGVNTEAFF
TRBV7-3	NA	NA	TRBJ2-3	TGTGCCAGCAGCCCCGACCCAGGGAAGGCGCAGTATTTT	CASSPDPGKAQYF
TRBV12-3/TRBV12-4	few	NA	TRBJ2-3	TGTGCCAGCAGTTTAGCTTTACTAACCGATACGCAGTATTTT	CASSLALLTDTQYF
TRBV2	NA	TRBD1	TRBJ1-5	TGTGCCAGCAGGGGTGGGACAGGGGGCAGTCAGCCCCAGCATTTT	CASRGGTGGSQPQHF
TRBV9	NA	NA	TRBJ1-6	TGTGCCAGCAGCGTAGACGGACCGAGTAATTCACCCCTCCACTTT	CASSVDGPSNSPLHF
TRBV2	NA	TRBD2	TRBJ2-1	TGTGCCAGCAGTTTTTGGACTAGCGGAAATGAGCAGTTCTTC	CASSFWTSGNEQFF
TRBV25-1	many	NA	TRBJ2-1	TGTGCCAGCAGTGAACGTCTAGAAGCCCACAATGAGCAGTTCTTC	CASSERLEAHNEQFF
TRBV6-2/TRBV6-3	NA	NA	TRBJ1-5	TGTGCCAGCAGTTACAAGGAGACCAATCAGCCCCAGCATTTT	CASSYKETNQPQHF
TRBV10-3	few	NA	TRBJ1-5	TGTGCCATCAGTGGTCAGTACAGCAATCAGCCCCAGCATTTT	CAISGQYSNQPQHF
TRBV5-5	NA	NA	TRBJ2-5	TGTGCCAGCAGCTTGGATTTGACAAGAGAGACCCAGTACTTC	CASSLDLTRETQYF
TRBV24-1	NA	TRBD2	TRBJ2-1	TGTGCCACCAGTGATTTGCGTTCTAGCGGGAGCTCCTACAATGAGCAGTTCTTC	CATSDLRSSGSSYNEQFF
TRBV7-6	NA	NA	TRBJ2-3	TGTGCCAGCAGCCACACGGGGAATACGCAGTATTTT	CASSHTGNTQYF
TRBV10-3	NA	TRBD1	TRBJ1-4	TGTGCCATCAGTGAGAAATTGGAGAGGGGGCAAGGTGAAAAACTGTTTTTT	CAISEKLERGQGEKLFF
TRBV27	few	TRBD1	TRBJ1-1	TGTGCCAGCAGTTTTAAGGGGGCGAACACTGAAGCTTTCTTT	CASSFKGANTEAFF
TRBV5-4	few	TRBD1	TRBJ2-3	TGTGCCAGCAGCCCCGGACAGGGTGGTACAGATACGCAGTATTTT	CASSPGQGGTDTQYF
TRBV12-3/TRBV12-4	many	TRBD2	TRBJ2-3	TGTGCCAGCAGTTTTAGCGGGGGGGCAGATACGCAGTATTTT	CASSFSGGADTQYF
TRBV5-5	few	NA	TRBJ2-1	TGTGCCAGCAGCTTGGCCACTAGCAGTAATGAGCAGTTCTTC	CASSLATSSNEQFF
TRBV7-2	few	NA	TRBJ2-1	TGTGCCAGCAGCTCCCCCCCGCGGGATGTTGGGCAGTTCTTC	CASSSPPRDVGQFF
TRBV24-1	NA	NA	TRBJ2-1	TGTGCCACCAGTGATCGGGACACGAGCTCCTACAATGAGCAGTTCTTC	CATSDRDTSSYNEQFF
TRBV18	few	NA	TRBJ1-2	TGTGCCAGCTCACCAGGGGAGGAGGCTTATGGCTACACCTTC	CASSPGEEAYGYTF
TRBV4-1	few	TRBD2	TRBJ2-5	TGCGCCAGCAGCCAAGATGGGCTAGCGGGGGGCCGTGGGGTGACCCAGTACTTC	CASSQDGLAGGRGVTQYF
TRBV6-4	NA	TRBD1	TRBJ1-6	TGTGCCAGCAGCCTTATGGGACAGGGTGATTCACCCCTCCACTTT	CASSLMGQGDSPLHF
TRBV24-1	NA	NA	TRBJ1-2	TGTGCCACCAGTGATGGGGGACTCCGGTCCTATGGCTACACCTTC	CATSDGGLRSYGYTF
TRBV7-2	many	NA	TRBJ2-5	TGTGCCAGCAGCTTAGGAGGGTCTAGGGAGACCCAGTACTTC	CASSLGGSRETQYF
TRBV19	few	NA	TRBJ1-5	TGTGCCAGTAGTGCTTACTTCCAGCCCCAGCATTTT	CASSAYFQPQHF